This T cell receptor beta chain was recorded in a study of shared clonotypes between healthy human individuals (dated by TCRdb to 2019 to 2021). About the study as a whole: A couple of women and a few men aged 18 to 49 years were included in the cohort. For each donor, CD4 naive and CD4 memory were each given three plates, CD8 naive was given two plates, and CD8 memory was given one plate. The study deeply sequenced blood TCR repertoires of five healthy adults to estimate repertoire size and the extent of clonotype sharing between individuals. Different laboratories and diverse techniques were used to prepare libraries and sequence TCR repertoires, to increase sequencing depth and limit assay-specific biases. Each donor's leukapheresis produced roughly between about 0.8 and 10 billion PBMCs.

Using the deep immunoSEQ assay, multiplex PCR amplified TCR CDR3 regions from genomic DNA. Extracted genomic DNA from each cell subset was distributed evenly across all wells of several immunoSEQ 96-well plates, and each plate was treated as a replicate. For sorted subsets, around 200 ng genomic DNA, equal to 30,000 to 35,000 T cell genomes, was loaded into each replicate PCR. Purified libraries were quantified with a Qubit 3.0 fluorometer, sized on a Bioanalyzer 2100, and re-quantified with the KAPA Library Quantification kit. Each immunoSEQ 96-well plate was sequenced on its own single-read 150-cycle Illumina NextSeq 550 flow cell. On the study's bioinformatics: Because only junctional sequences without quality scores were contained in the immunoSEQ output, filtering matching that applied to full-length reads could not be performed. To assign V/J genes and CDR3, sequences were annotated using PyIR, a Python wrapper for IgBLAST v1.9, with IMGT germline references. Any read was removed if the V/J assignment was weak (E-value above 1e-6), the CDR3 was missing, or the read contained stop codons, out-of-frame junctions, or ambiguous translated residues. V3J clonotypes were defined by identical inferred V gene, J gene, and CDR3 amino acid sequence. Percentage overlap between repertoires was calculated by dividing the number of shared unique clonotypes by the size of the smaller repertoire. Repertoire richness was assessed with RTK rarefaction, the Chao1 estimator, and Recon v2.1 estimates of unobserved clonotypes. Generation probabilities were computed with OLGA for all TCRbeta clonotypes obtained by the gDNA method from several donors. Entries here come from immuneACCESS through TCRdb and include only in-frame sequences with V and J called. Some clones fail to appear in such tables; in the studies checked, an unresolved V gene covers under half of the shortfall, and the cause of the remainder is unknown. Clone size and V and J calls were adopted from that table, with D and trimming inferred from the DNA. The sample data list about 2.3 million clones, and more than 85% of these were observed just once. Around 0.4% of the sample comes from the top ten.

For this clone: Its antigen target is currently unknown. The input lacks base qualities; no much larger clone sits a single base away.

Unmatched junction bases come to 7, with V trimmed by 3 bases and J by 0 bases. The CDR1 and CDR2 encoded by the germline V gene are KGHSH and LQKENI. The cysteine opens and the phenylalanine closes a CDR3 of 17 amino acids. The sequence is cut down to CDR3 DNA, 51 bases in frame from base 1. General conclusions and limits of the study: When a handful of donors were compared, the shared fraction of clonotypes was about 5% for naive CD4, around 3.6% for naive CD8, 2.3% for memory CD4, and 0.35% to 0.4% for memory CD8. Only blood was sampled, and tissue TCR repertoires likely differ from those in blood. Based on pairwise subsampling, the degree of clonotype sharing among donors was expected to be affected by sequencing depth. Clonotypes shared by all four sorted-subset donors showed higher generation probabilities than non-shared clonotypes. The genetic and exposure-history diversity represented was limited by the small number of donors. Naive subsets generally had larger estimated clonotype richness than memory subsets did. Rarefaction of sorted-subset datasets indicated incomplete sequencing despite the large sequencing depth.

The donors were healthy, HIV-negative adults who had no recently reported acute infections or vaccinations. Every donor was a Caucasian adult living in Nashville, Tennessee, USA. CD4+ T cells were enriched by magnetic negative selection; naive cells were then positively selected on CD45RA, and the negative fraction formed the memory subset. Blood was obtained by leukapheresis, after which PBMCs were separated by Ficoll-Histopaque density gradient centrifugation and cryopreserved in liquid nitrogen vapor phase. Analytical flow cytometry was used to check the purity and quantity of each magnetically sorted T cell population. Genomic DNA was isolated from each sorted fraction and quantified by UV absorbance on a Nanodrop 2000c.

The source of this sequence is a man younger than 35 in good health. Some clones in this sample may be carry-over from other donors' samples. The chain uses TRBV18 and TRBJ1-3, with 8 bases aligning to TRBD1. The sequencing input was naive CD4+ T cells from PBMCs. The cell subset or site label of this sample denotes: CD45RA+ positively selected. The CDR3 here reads CASSPRTGQNSGNTIYF. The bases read TGTGCCAGCTCACCTAGGACAGGGCAAAACTCTGGAAACACCATATATTTT.